Each of the 20 T cell receptor beta chains below was sequenced from the same sample in a study of T cell repertoires in cytomegalovirus infection. Their target antigens are unknown. TCRdb passed the reads through MiXCR, listing each CDR3 protein once. The sample records approximately 73,000 distinct CDR3 sequences, roughly 40% being singletons. The sequences come from CD8+ T cells from cultured PBMCs, collected from culture after CMV antigen stimulation. The receptors shown here come from a human donor in good health (CMV status not recorded). Some clones in this sample may be carry-over from other donors' samples.

This sequence joins TRBV10-2 and TRBJ2-1; D is ambiguous. The CDR3 runs to 14 residues. Germline loops: CDR1 WSHSY, CDR2 SAAADI. Trimming pared 7 bases from V and 5 bases from J, leaving 15 bases between. The chain's CDR3 is CASTITPLNNEQFF. The CDR3 DNA is TGCGCCAGCACGATCACCCCTTTAAACAATGAGCAGTTCTTC.

The table lists this clonotype with a few counts. J is TRBJ2-7 and V is TRBV7-8; TRBD2 aligns across 7 bases. Per the germline V gene, CDR1 is SGHVS and CDR2 is FQNEAQ. With V trimmed by 6 bases and J by 4 bases, 6 bases remained unmatched. The CDR3 contains 13 residues. In DNA form, the CDR3 reads TGTGCCAGCAGTAGCGGGTTAGGGTACGAGCAGTACTTC. This translates into CASSSGLGYEQYF.

V and J are TRBV11-3 and TRBJ2-1; possible D gene TRBD1, 5 bases. V lost 5 bases and J 5 bases, leaving 7 bases between the germline ends. The CDR3 loop spans 12 amino acids. CDR1 and CDR2 (germline): SGHNT, YENEEA. CDR3 nucleotide sequence: TGTGCCAGCAGCCTCAGGGACAATGAGCAGTTCTTC. Protein sequence: CASSLRDNEQFF.

This clonotype was seen a few times. V is TRBV15 and J is TRBJ1-5, with 9 bases aligning to TRBD1. V lost 2 bases, J lost 5 bases, and 7 bases stayed unmatched. Germline V gives CDR1 LNHNV, CDR2 YYDKDF (reference sequence). The CDR3 runs 16 residues. CDR3 nucleotide sequence: TGTGCCACCAGCAGATTTCCAGGACAGGGGTATCAGCCCCAGCATTTT. Translating gives CATSRFPGQGYQPQHF.

The V call is TRBV6-2 or TRBV6-3, the J call TRBJ2-3; 13 positions match TRBD2. This CDR3 has 14 residues. Germline CDR1 is MNHEY and CDR2 is SVGEGT. Trimming took 5 bases from V and 5 from J; bases not matched to a gene: 1. The CDR3 loop reads CASSGLAGEDTQYF. As DNA, the CDR3 is TGTGCCAGCAGTGGACTAGCGGGAGAAGATACGCAGTATTTT.

This clonotype has just a few counts. This chain's CDR3 is CASSPIGTGANVLTF. CDR3 sequence (DNA): TGCGCCAGCAGCCCGATTGGTACTGGGGCCAACGTCCTGACTTTC. The chain has TRBV4-1 and TRBJ2-6; unclear D gene. There are 15 residues in the CDR3. V lost 4 bases and J 2 bases, leaving 9 bases between the germline ends. Per the germline V gene, CDR1 is MGHRA and CDR2 is YSYEKL.

In this sample, this clonotype turned up once. The gene calls are TRBV7-6 and TRBJ2-1, with 7 bases identical to TRBD1. CDR1 is SGHVS, CDR2 FNYEAQ, per germline. This CDR3 contains 21 residues. J was trimmed by 0 bases and V by 5 bases; bases with no gene match: 22. The CDR3 DNA sequence: TGTGCCAGCAGCGGTATCGGACGGACAGGACGGAAAAAAAGCTCCTACAATGAGCAGTTCTTC. This sequence encodes CASSGIGRTGRKKSSYNEQFF.

This clonotype turned up a few times. The chain joins TRBV7-6 to TRBJ2-3; either TRBD1 or TRBD2 may supply D (6 bases each). In germline, CDR1 is SGHVS, CDR2 FNYEAQ. Trimming removed 3 bases from V and 5 bases from J, with 18 bases in between. CDR3 length: 16 amino acids. The CDR3 nucleotides read TGTGCCAGCAGCTTTGAGGTCGGGGGCGGTGAAGATACGCAGTATTTT. Amino acid sequence: CASSFEVGGGEDTQYF.

The V and J genes are TRBV4-1 and TRBJ1-2, with a tentative D call TRBD1 (5 bases). The germline V gene encodes CDR1 MGHRA and CDR2 YSYEKL. Trimming cost V 3 bases and J 8 bases, with 19 bases left between them. This CDR3 is 15 amino acids long. The CDR3 is CASSHGTAPAVGYTF. The CDR3 bases are TGCGCCAGCAGCCACGGGACCGCTCCCGCCGTGGGCTACACCTTC.

V usage is TRBV24-1 and J usage is TRBJ1-6; 9 nucleotides agree with TRBD1. The germline gives CDR1 KGHDR, CDR2 SFDVKD. The ends lost 8 bases at V and 6 bases at J; junction bases unmatched: 7. The CDR3 is 15 residues long. CDR3 amino acids: CATIEETGGNSPLHF. CDR3 bases: TGTGCCACCATCGAGGAGACAGGGGGTAATTCACCCCTCCACTTT.

In this sample, this clonotype turned up a few times. DNA of the CDR3: TGTGCCAGCAGCGCAGGGCCGTCCGATACGCAGTATTTT. This translates into CASSAGPSDTQYF. J is TRBJ2-3 and V is TRBV5-4, with D maybe TRBD1 (5 bases). V shed 4 bases and J shed 6 bases, with 12 bases lying between them. Germline values: CDR1 SGHNT, CDR2 YYREEE (reference sequence). The CDR3 spans 13 residues.

This rearrangement joins TRBV7-6 to TRBJ2-1; no definite D call. The CDR3 is 14 residues long. The V gene's germline CDR1 is SGHVS and CDR2 FNYEAQ. V dropped 1 base and J dropped 2 bases, with 6 bases sitting between them. The CDR3 DNA follows: TGTGCCAGCAGCTTAGGGGGTACCTACAATGAGCAGTTCTTC. Translation: CASSLGGTYNEQFF.

V is TRBV24-1 and J is TRBJ2-5; TRBD1 is a possible D gene (6 bases). The CDR3 has 12 residues. The germline V gene encodes CDR1 KGHDR and CDR2 SFDVKD. The germline V and J ends were trimmed by 9 bases and 5 bases, with 12 bases remaining between them. The CDR3 is CATPGTLETQYF. The CDR3 DNA reads as TGTGCCACCCCCGGGACATTGGAGACCCAGTACTTC.

The chain recombines TRBV4-1 with TRBJ2-2; 7 positions agree with TRBD1. The CDR3 consists of 15 residues. Trimming cost V 5 bases and J 3 bases; bases outside gene matches: 6. Germline assignment: CDR1 MGHRA and CDR2 YSYEKL. This CDR3 reads CASSSGQVDTGELFF. The CDR3 bases are TGCGCCAGCAGCTCAGGACAGGTGGACACCGGGGAGCTGTTTTTT.

This clonotype has just a few counts. V is TRBV11-2 and J is TRBJ2-1; TRBD2 agrees at 10 bases. With V trimmed by 0 bases and J by 8 bases, 4 bases remained unmatched. Germline values: CDR1 SGHAT, CDR2 FQNNGV. The CDR3 runs to 15 residues. The CDR3 bases are TGTGCCAGCAGCTTAGAGCCTAGCGGGGGCTATGAGCAGTTCTTC. Its protein is CASSLEPSGGYEQFF.

The chain employs TRBV7-2 and TRBJ2-7, with TRBD1 matching 9 bases. V shed 4 bases and J 2 bases; nucleotides not matched to a gene: 3. CDR1 and CDR2 (germline): SGHTA, FQGNSA. This CDR3 has 14 amino acids. The CDR3, as DNA: TGTGCCAGCAGCTCGGGACAGGGAGCCTACGAGCAGTACTTC. Its translation: CASSSGQGAYEQYF.

The rearrangement uses TRBV6-5 and TRBJ1-1, with a possible D match to TRBD1 (6 bases). The CDR3 has 17 residues. Germline loops: CDR1 MNHEY, CDR2 SVGAGI. Between the trimmed V and J ends, which lost 5 bases and 1 base, there was a span of 20 bases. The CDR3 region has the DNA TGTGCCAGCAGTCGCCGAAGAATCTACAGGGAGAACACTGAAGCTTTCTTT. Encoded protein: CASSRRRIYRENTEAFF.

The J gene is TRBJ1-1, the V gene TRBV19; perhaps TRBD1 as D (5 bases). V was pared by 3 bases and J by 1 base, with 12 bases between. The CDR3 has 15 residues. Germline CDR1 is LNHDA and CDR2 is SQIVND (reference sequence). CDR3 protein: CASSIEGFRNTEAFF. CDR3 DNA sequence: TGTGCCAGTAGTATCGAGGGGTTCCGGAACACTGAAGCTTTCTTT.

This clonotype was seen a handful of times. V usage is TRBV7-2 and J usage is TRBJ1-6; TRBD1 agrees at 12 bases. This CDR3 contains 21 residues. V dropped 5 bases and J dropped 0; count of bases not matched to a gene: 14. CDR1 is SGHTA and CDR2 is FQGNSA in the germline V gene. The CDR3, as DNA: TGTGCCAGCAGCAAACGGGCCGGGACAGGGGGCCGGAGCTCCTATAATTCACCCCTCCACTTT. Its protein is CASSKRAGTGGRSSYNSPLHF.

The chain uses TRBV6-5 and TRBJ1-1; unclear D gene. This CDR3 is 16 amino acids long. Germline V gives CDR1 MNHEY, CDR2 SVGAGI. V was pared by 0 bases and J by 5 bases, with 16 bases between. The CDR3 region is CASSYSILIRHTEAFF. CDR3 nucleotide sequence: TGTGCCAGCAGTTACTCGATCCTTATCAGACATACTGAAGCTTTCTTT.